This T cell receptor beta chain was recovered during a study of T cells of healthy individuals. MiXCR was run by TCRdb on the 5' RACE reads, yielding one entry per CDR3 protein. The table shows tens of thousands of distinct CDR3 sequences, with roughly 14% occurring only once. Trimming left V 1 base short and J 2 bases short, with 16 bases between. The CDR3 consists of 16 residues. CDR1 SGHDT and CDR2 YYEEEE come from the germline V gene. The chain is built from TRBV5-6 and TRBJ2-7; possibly TRBD2 for D (5 bases). The sequence was obtained from a human donor in good health. The CDR3 bases are TGTGCCAGCAGCTTGCGGTCCCGTCGGGGTCCCTACGAGCAGTACTTC. Translating gives CASSLRSRRGPYEQYF.